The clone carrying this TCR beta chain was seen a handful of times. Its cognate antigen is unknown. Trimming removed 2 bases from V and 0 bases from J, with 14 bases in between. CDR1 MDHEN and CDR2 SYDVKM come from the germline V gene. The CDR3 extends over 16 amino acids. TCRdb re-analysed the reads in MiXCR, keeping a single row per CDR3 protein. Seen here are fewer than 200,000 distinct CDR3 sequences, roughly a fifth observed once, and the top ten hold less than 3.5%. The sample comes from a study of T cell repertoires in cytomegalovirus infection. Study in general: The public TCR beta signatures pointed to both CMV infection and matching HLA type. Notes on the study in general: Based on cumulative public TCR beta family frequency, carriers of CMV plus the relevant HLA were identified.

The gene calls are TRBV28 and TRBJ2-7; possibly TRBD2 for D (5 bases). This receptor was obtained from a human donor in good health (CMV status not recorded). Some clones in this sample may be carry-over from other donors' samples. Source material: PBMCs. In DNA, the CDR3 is TGTGCCAGCAGTTTAAACCTAGCCGTCTTCTCCTACGAGCAGTACTTC. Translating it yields CASSLNLAVFSYEQYF.